This TCR beta chain stems from a study of blood T cell repertoires in COVID-19. On the study more broadly: The United States, Italy and Spain provided the acute and convalescent COVID-19 samples. T cells, B-cell-depleted T cells, or PBMCs supplied cDNA or gDNA.

Those enrolled in Seattle joined during active infection and were followed longitudinally afterward. Per the original methods: By means of reference gene primer amplification, nucleated cell counts were estimated. Method: immunoSEQ multiplex PCR; TCRdb's copy keeps in-frame clones and lacks some. The V and J calls and clone size were taken over from that table, and D and trimming were inferred from the DNA. The profile shows 97,000 or so clones, around 87% of them singletons. J was trimmed by 3 bases and V by 2 bases; bases with no gene match: 7. Germline-derived CDR1 and CDR2 are SGHRS and YFSETQ. The CDR3 totals 17 residues. This clone has a single count.

This chain connects TRBV5-1 to TRBJ2-3, with 12 bases that match TRBD2. This receptor was identified in a woman aged 45-65 years with COVID-19, enrolled during active disease. Sequencing was done on a sample of peripheral blood. CDR3 residues: CASSFAGLAGKTDTQYF. The CDR3 DNA is TGCGCCAGCAGCTTTGCAGGACTAGCGGGGAAGACAGATACGCAGTATTTT.